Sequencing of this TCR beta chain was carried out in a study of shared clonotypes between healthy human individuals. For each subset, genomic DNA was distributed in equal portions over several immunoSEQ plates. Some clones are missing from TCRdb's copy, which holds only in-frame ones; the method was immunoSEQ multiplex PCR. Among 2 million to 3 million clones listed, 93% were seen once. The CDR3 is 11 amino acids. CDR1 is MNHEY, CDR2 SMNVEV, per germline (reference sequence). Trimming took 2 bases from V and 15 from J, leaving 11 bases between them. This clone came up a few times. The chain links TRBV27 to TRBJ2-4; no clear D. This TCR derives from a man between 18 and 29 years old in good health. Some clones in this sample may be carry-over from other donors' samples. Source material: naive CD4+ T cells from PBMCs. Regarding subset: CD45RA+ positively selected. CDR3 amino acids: CASSLGDGWYF. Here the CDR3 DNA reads TGTGCCAGCAGTTTAGGGGATGGGTGGTACTTC.